This T cell receptor (beta chain) was profiled in a study of CD8 T cells in ankylosing spondylitis. Findings and caveats of the study: There was a TCR beta motif, made of fewer than 10 highly homologous variants, that appeared characteristic of ankylosing spondylitis blood.

There are 14 residues in the CDR3. V dropped 4 bases and J dropped 1 base, with 10 bases sitting between them. TCRdb used MiXCR to reprocess the 5' RACE reads, holding one entry per CDR3 protein. The sample includes 35,000 to 45,000 distinct CDR3 sequences, approximately 9.9% of them seen just once. A remark on this clonotype: What it binds is unknown.

This TCR was sampled from a male donor with ankylosing spondylitis or in good health (not recorded which). Sequenced: blood, either unsorted or a sorted T cell fraction (not recorded which). The chain employs TRBV12-3 or TRBV12-4 and TRBJ2-5; D is perhaps TRBD2 (5 bases). The CDR3 DNA follows: TGTGCCAGCAGTTGGAACCTAGCCCAAGAGACCCAGTACTTC. This encodes CASSWNLAQETQYF.